This T cell receptor (beta chain) was documented in a study of blood T cell repertoires in COVID-19. Across the whole study: The United States, Italy and Spain provided the acute and convalescent COVID-19 samples. T cells, B-cell-depleted T cells, or PBMCs provided the cDNA or gDNA that served as material.

Germline V gene sequence: CDR1 MDHEN, CDR2 SYDVKM. This CDR3 region has 15 residues. The V and J ends lost 4 bases and 5 bases, in that order; junction bases with no gene match: 7. The method was immunoSEQ multiplex PCR; TCRdb's version includes in-frame clones alone and lacks a portion of them. The data show approximately 210,000 clones, approximately 84% seen once. The clonotype was recovered from a woman of 80 years or more with COVID-19, enrolled during active disease. The V and J genes are TRBV28 and TRBJ2-2, with 7 bases matching TRBD2. Sequenced sample: peripheral blood. CDR3 bases: TGTGCCAGCAGTTGGGGGACTATCGCTACCGGGGAGCTGTTTTTT. Its protein is CASSWGTIATGELFF.